These T cell receptor beta chains were read from a single sample in a study of T cell changes during pregnancy in multiple sclerosis. The table came from immunoSEQ multiplex PCR; TCRdb's copy has only in-frame clones and leaves some out. The table has about 98,000 clones, 90% to 95% seen once. The sequencing here drew on peripheral blood, taken after pregnancy. The receptors were gathered from a female donor in good health, enrolled as a control in a pregnancy study. Both conserved end residues are part of each CDR3. The D gene is left open where the match is weak. Size values are once, few and many counts, or a class for expanded clones, and some rows have none.

V gene	D gene	clone size	J gene	CDR3 DNA	CDR3 protein
TRBV5-4	TRBD2	-	TRBJ2-1	TGTGCCAGCAGTTCCGGGACTAGCGGGAGTCTGGATGAGCAGTTCTTC	CASSSGTSGSLDEQFF
TRBV19	TRBD2	-	TRBJ2-3	TGTGCCACTAGGAGCGGGAGGCCGGCAGATACGCAGTATTTT	CATRSGRPADTQYF
TRBV5-1	-	-	TRBJ2-1	TGCGCCAGCAGCCCCGGAACGAGGAATGAGCAGTTCTTC	CASSPGTRNEQFF
TRBV7-8	-	-	TRBJ2-1	TGTGCCAGCAGCCCGGGTAGTTACAATGAGCAGTTCTTC	CASSPGSYNEQFF
TRBV5-1	-	-	TRBJ1-2	TGCGCCAGCAGCCTTGAGGCGGGGGTGCTGAACTATGGCTACACCTTC	CASSLEAGVLNYGYTF
TRBV7-2	-	-	TRBJ2-7	TGTGCCAGCAGCTTAGAAGCAGGGTTACTGGGAGAGCAGTACTTC	CASSLEAGLLGEQYF
TRBV5-6	-	-	TRBJ2-1	TGTGCCAGCAGCACCTCCACTAATTCCTACAATGAGCAGTTCTTC	CASSTSTNSYNEQFF
TRBV7-6	TRBD2	-	TRBJ2-5	TGTGCCAGCAGCTCGTGGGCTAGCGGGAGGGTGGGGCAAGAGACCCAGTACTTC	CASSSWASGRVGQETQYF
TRBV9	TRBD1	-	TRBJ1-3	TGTGCCAGCAGCGCCACGGGACAGGGGGCAAACACCATATATTTT	CASSATGQGANTIYF
TRBV7-7	-	-	TRBJ2-5	TGTGCTAGCAGCTTAGGTGGACAAGGAAAGACCCAGTACTTC	CASSLGGQGKTQYF
TRBV4-1	TRBD2	few	TRBJ2-7	TGCGCCAGCAGCCTTGGACTAGCGGGAGGAAGGTACGAGCAGTACTTC	CASSLGLAGGRYEQYF
TRBV7-9	TRBD2	-	TRBJ2-1	TGTGCCAGCAGCGCCGGACTAGCGGCCTACAATGAGCAGTTCTTC	CASSAGLAAYNEQFF
TRBV4-2	TRBD2	-	TRBJ2-3	TGTGCCAGCAGCCAGGTAGCGGGGGGCCCTAACACAGATACGCAGTATTTT	CASSQVAGGPNTDTQYF
TRBV7-2	TRBD2	-	TRBJ2-2	TGTGCCAGCAGCGCTCGGACTAGCGGAACCGGGGAGCTGTTTTTT	CASSARTSGTGELFF
TRBV25-1	-	-	TRBJ2-2	TGTGCCAGCAGACACTCGGTGGGGCGGGAGCTGTTTTTT	CASRHSVGRELFF
TRBV4-1	-	-	TRBJ1-4	TGCGCCAGCAGGTCCCCAGGGGCGTCGGCTGAAAAACTGTTTTTT	CASRSPGASAEKLFF
TRBV5-4	TRBD2	once	TRBJ2-3	TGTGCCAGCAGCTTGTTGACTAGCGGGGGGCAAACGGGTTTGGCAGATACGCAGTATTTT	CASSLLTSGGQTGLADTQYF
TRBV10-2	TRBD1	-	TRBJ1-2	TGCGCCAGCCTAAGGGACAGGGACTATGGCTACACCTTC	CASLRDRDYGYTF
TRBV19	-	-	TRBJ1-5	TGTGCCAGTCGCCGGACACTGAGCAATCAGCCCCAGCATTTT	CASRRTLSNQPQHF
TRBV25-1	-	-	TRBJ2-5	TGTGCCAGCAGTGAATCAGGGGAGCGTCAAGAGACCCAGTACTTC	CASSESGERQETQYF
TRBV2	-	-	TRBJ1-1	TGTGCCAGCGCTACCACAGGGATGAACACTGAAGCTTTCTTT	CASATTGMNTEAFF
TRBV5-1	-	-	TRBJ2-7	TGCGCCAGCAGCTCCTCACCCAGGAGGAGGGTCTACGAGCAGTACTTC	CASSSSPRRRVYEQYF
TRBV6-4	-	-	TRBJ1-5	TGTGCCAGCAGTGCGGGGGAGAGCAATCAGCCCCAGCATTTT	CASSAGESNQPQHF
TRBV4-2	-	-	TRBJ2-7	TGTGCCAGCAGCCAACGGCCTAGACACGAGCAGTACTTC	CASSQRPRHEQYF
TRBV19	-	-	TRBJ2-1	TGTGCCAGTAGTATGATGGGGCAGGGGTACAATGAGCAGTTCTTC	CASSMMGQGYNEQFF
TRBV5-5	TRBD2	once	TRBJ2-7	TGTGCCAGCAGCTTGGCAGGCGGGAGAAATTACGAGCAGTACTTC	CASSLAGGRNYEQYF
TRBV9	-	-	TRBJ2-1	TGTGCCAGCAGCGTAGCTTATGGCCTTGAGCAGTTCTTC	CASSVAYGLEQFF
TRBV10-3	TRBD1	-	TRBJ1-2	TGTGCCATCAGTGACTGGACAGGGAACTATGGCTACACCTTC	CAISDWTGNYGYTF
TRBV2	TRBD1	-	TRBJ2-3	TGTGCCAGACGACAGGGGAGCACAGATACGCAGTATTTT	CARRQGSTDTQYF
TRBV29-1	TRBD2	-	TRBJ2-1	TGCAGCGTTGAAGATTTAAGCGGGGGGGACGGGGAGCAGTTCTTC	CSVEDLSGGDGEQFF
TRBV27	-	-	TRBJ1-2	TGTGCCAGCAGTTTACGGGGGAATAATATCTATGGCTACACCTTC	CASSLRGNNIYGYTF
TRBV5-4	-	-	TRBJ2-7	TGTGCCAGCAGCTTGCAGGGGTCGGTGCCGTACTTC	CASSLQGSVPYF
TRBV30	-	-	TRBJ1-2	TGTGCCTTGGGGGGGGTGACCAGGGACTATGGCTACACCTTC	CALGGVTRDYGYTF
TRBV4-2	TRBD2	-	TRBJ2-1	TGTGCCAGCAGCCCCAGACTAGCGGGAGAAGTTAGCAATGAGCAGTTCTTC	CASSPRLAGEVSNEQFF
TRBV7-9	-	-	TRBJ1-3	TGTGCCAGCAGCGATACGACAGGAGGAAACACCATATATTTT	CASSDTTGGNTIYF
TRBV19	-	-	TRBJ2-3	TGTGCCAGTAGTTACACAGATACGCAGTATTTT	CASSYTDTQYF
TRBV28	TRBD1	-	TRBJ2-3	TGTGCCAGCCAACAGGGGGCCACAGATACGCAGTATTTT	CASQQGATDTQYF
TRBV13	-	-	TRBJ2-1	TGTGCCAGCAGCGCCCGACTAAGGGGGAATGAGCAGTTCTTC	CASSARLRGNEQFF
TRBV5-4	TRBD1	-	TRBJ2-7	TGTGCCAGCAGCTTGGGAGGACAGGGGTTCTACGAGCAGTACTTC	CASSLGGQGFYEQYF